These 10 T cell receptor beta chains were sequenced from one sample in a study of T cells in localized non-small cell lung cancer. The protocol was immunoSEQ multiplex PCR, while the TCRdb copy is restricted to in-frame clones and leaves out a portion. Found here are tens of thousands of clones, 80% to 90% of them singletons; the top ten hold more than 2.5%. This material consisted of peripheral blood, taken before any cancer treatment. The origin of the receptors is a man aged 35-69 years with stage I lung adenocarcinoma.

The rearrangement links TRBV2 to TRBJ2-7; 8 bases map to TRBD1. The CDR3 covers 17 residues. Germline CDR1 and CDR2: SNHLY and FYNNEI. V gave up 2 bases and J gave up 4 bases; unmatched junction bases: 13. Here the CDR3 reads CASSESPPGQAGYEQYF. The CDR3 bases are TGTGCCAGCAGTGAAAGCCCACCGGGACAGGCTGGATACGAGCAGTACTTC.

The V and J genes are TRBV5-1 and TRBJ1-5; no clear D. CDR3 size: 16 residues. Germline loops: CDR1 SGHRS, CDR2 YFSETQ. Trimming took off 0 bases at V and 0 bases at J, with 10 bases between the two ends. The CDR3: CASSLEAGNSNQPQHF. CDR3 coding DNA: TGCGCCAGCAGCTTGGAGGCAGGTAATAGCAATCAGCCCCAGCATTTT.

The rearrangement uses TRBV7-3 and TRBJ2-1, with D unclear. Trimming took off 0 bases at V and 7 bases at J, with 13 bases between the two ends. The CDR3 extends over 15 amino acids. Germline V gives CDR1 SGHTA, CDR2 FQGTGA. For the CDR3, the DNA is TGTGCCAGCAGCTTAACTCGTCCGCTTTTAAATGAGCAGTTCTTC. This gives the protein CASSLTRPLLNEQFF.

This chain links TRBV7-9 with TRBJ2-1; 11 bases are shared with TRBD2. The CDR3 sequence is 17 residues long. V lost 5 bases and J lost 5; bases outside the gene matches: 11. Germline CDR1 and CDR2: SEHNR and FQNEAQ (reference sequence). This CDR3 reads CASSQPFYSGRDNEQFF. As DNA, the CDR3 is TGTGCCAGCAGCCAACCTTTTTATAGCGGGAGGGACAATGAGCAGTTCTTC.

The rearrangement joins TRBV30 to TRBJ1-3; D perhaps matches TRBD1 (6 bases). The ends were cut back, 4 bases at V and 0 bases at J, with 13 bases in the middle. Germline assignment: CDR1 GTSNPN and CDR2 SVGIG (reference sequence). The CDR3 has 15 amino acids. The CDR3, as DNA: TGTGCCTGGACCCCGGACAGTGCCTCTGGAAACACCATATATTTT. It is translated as CAWTPDSASGNTIYF.

The V and J genes are TRBV5-1 and TRBJ2-5; TRBD2 agrees at 10 bases. The CDR3 consists of 17 residues. CDR1 SGHRS and CDR2 YFSETQ come from the germline V gene. The J segment lost 5 bases and the V segment lost 0 bases, leaving 10 bases of the junction unmatched. The CDR3 loop reads CASSLGPLAGAGETQYF. CDR3 nucleotide sequence: TGCGCCAGCAGCTTGGGACCTCTAGCGGGGGCGGGTGAGACCCAGTACTTC.

J is TRBJ1-2 and V is TRBV28; D call uncertain. Trimming stripped 4 bases from V and 0 bases from J, with 18 bases between. Germline-derived CDR1 and CDR2 are MDHEN and SYDVKM. This CDR3 spans 17 amino acids. The CDR3 region has the DNA TGTGCCAGCAGTTCCCCAGGCGCCGCGGTTTCTAACTATGGCTACACCTTC. Protein: CASSSPGAAVSNYGYTF.

The rearrangement links TRBV27 to TRBJ2-7; D might be TRBD1 or TRBD2, each matching 6 bases. The V gene lost 2 bases and the J gene lost 4 bases, with 27 bases spanning the gap. Looked up from germline, CDR1 is MNHEY and CDR2 is SMNVEV (reference sequence). The CDR3 runs to 19 residues. Here the CDR3 reads CASSLKGLGGLYPPYEQYF. As DNA, the CDR3 is TGTGCCAGCAGTTTAAAGGGACTCGGGGGCCTCTACCCACCTTACGAGCAGTACTTC.

The chain carries TRBV27 and TRBJ2-1; 10 positions agree with TRBD2. The germline V gene encodes CDR1 MNHEY and CDR2 SMNVEV (reference sequence). The CDR3 sequence is 15 residues long. J gave up 6 bases and V 4 bases, and 6 bases lay outside the gene matches. The CDR3 DNA reads TGTGCCAGCAGTTCTTTACTAGCGGGAAGCAATGAGCAGTTCTTC. Protein sequence: CASSSLLAGSNEQFF.

The chain uses TRBV21-1 and TRBJ2-7; TRBD1, the D gene given by the table, was not confirmed from the DNA. TRBV21-1 has pseudogene status. There are 11 residues in the CDR3. CDR3: CASSKQYEQYF. CDR3 DNA sequence: TGTGCCAGCAGCAAACAGTACGAGCAGTACTTC.